The rows below give T cell receptor beta chains drawn from one sample of a study of blood T cell repertoires in COVID-19. TCRdb keeps only in-frame clones here, not all; method: immunoSEQ multiplex PCR. Altogether about 180,000 clones are present, around 83% being singletons, with the ten largest covering around 8%. Sequencing input: peripheral blood. These TCRs come from a woman between 65 and 79 years old with COVID-19, enrolled during active disease. CDR3s include the opening cysteine and the closing phenylalanine or tryptophan. D genes are given only for firm matches. Rows give clone size only sometimes, using once, few, many, or a class for an expanded clone.

J gene | D gene | V gene | clone size | CDR3 length | CDR3 protein | CDR3 DNA
TRBJ2-7 | NA | TRBV28 | NA | 15 | CASSSGSYSSYEQYF | TGTGCCAGCAGCTCAGGGTCCTACAGCTCCTACGAGCAGTACTTC
TRBJ1-1 | NA | TRBV10-3 | NA | 15 | CAISLTGTSNTEAFF | TGTGCCATCAGTCTTACAGGGACGAGTAACACTGAAGCTTTCTTT
TRBJ2-5 | TRBD2 | TRBV7-9 | NA | 16 | CASSPWTSGFKETQYF | TGTGCCAGCAGCCCCTGGACTAGCGGGTTTAAAGAGACCCAGTACTTC
TRBJ2-1 | NA | TRBV4-2 | few | 13 | CASSQDKTDKQFF | TGTGCCAGCAGCCAAGATAAGACGGACAAGCAGTTCTTC
TRBJ1-3 | TRBD1 | TRBV4-3 | NA | 20 | CASSQDPPDPGTGYWSTIYF | TGCGCCAGCAGCCAAGATCCCCCAGACCCCGGGACAGGGTATTGGAGCACCATATATTTT
TRBJ2-1 | TRBD2 | TRBV9 | NA | 15 | CASTVGTSGSAEQFF | TGTGCCAGCACCGTGGGGACTAGCGGTAGTGCTGAGCAGTTCTTC
TRBJ2-1 | NA | TRBV9 | NA | 15 | CASSDPRTIGNEQFF | TGTGCCAGCTCCGACCCCAGGACTATCGGAAATGAGCAGTTCTTC
TRBJ1-1 | NA | TRBV7-2 | NA | 13 | CASSVSGRTEAFF | TGTGCCAGCAGCGTAAGTGGTCGTACGGAGGCTTTCTTT
TRBJ2-1 | NA | TRBV19 | NA | 15 | CASSIAGVDRPAQFF | TGTGCCAGTAGTATAGCGGGGGTGGACAGGCCCGCTCAGTTCTTC
TRBJ2-2 | NA | TRBV12-3/TRBV12-4 | NA | 13 | CASSRGNTGELFF | TGTGCCAGCAGCAGGGGGAACACCGGGGAGCTGTTTTTT
TRBJ2-7 | TRBD2 | TRBV3-1/TRBV3-2 | NA | 21 | CASSQEGVSGAGGSSSYEQYF | TGTGCCAGCAGCCAAGAGGGGGTATCGGGAGCGGGAGGATCCAGCTCCTACGAGCAGTACTTC
TRBJ2-5 | NA | TRBV3-1/TRBV3-2 | once | 14 | CASSKRGGKETQYF | TGTGCCAGCAGCAAGAGGGGGGGAAAAGAGACCCAGTACTTC
TRBJ2-3 | NA | TRBV19 | NA | 16 | CASSIGGTAQRDTQYF | TGTGCCAGTAGTATAGGCGGGACAGCCCAGCGAGATACGCAGTATTTT
TRBJ2-4 | TRBD1 | TRBV10-3 | NA | 13 | CAITRDRGNIQYF | TGTGCCATCACCCGGGACAGGGGAAACATTCAGTACTTC
TRBJ2-2 | TRBD1 | TRBV2 | NA | 15 | CASFKGGAGTGELFF | TGTGCCAGTTTTAAAGGGGGCGCTGGGACCGGGGAGCTGTTTTTT
TRBJ2-7 | TRBD1 | TRBV5-1 | NA | 16 | CASSRLTGQGASEQYF | TGCGCCAGCAGCAGATTGACCGGACAGGGGGCGTCCGAGCAGTACTTC
TRBJ2-3 | TRBD2 | TRBV9 | NA | 18 | CASSAPGTSGKGTDTQYF | TGTGCCAGCAGCGCCCCCGGGACTAGCGGGAAAGGCACAGATACGCAGTATTTT
TRBJ2-3 | NA | TRBV19 | once | 15 | CASSPDLGPQDTQYF | TGTGCCAGTAGTCCGGATCTTGGGCCCCAAGATACGCAGTATTTT
TRBJ2-3 | NA | TRBV19 | NA | 15 | CASTVTHASTDTQYF | TGTGCCAGTACCGTGACTCATGCTAGCACAGATACGCAGTATTTT
TRBJ2-1 | TRBD2 | TRBV4-1 | NA | 16 | CASSPNPLAGAGEQFF | TGCGCCAGCAGCCCAAACCCACTAGCGGGGGCCGGTGAGCAGTTCTTC
TRBJ2-7 | NA | TRBV7-9 | NA | 11 | CASSRGTPWFF | TGTGCCAGCAGCAGGGGGACTCCCTGGTTCTTC
TRBJ2-7 | TRBD1 | TRBV2 | NA | 15 | CASRLGQGGTYEQYF | TGTGCCAGCAGACTGGGACAGGGTGGAACCTACGAGCAGTACTTC
TRBJ1-2 | NA | TRBV3-1/TRBV3-2 | NA | 15 | CASSQKGATRGGYTF | TGTGCCAGCAGCCAAAAAGGGGCGACTCGGGGGGGCTACACCTTC
TRBJ2-1 | TRBD2 | TRBV28 | NA | 19 | CASSLLFSLLAGSYNEQFF | TGTGCCAGCAGTTTATTATTTTCATTGCTAGCGGGAAGCTACAATGAGCAGTTCTTC
TRBJ1-3 | TRBD1 | TRBV18 | NA | 18 | CASSPSFGTGNGGNTIYF | TGTGCCAGCTCACCGTCCTTCGGGACAGGGAACGGGGGAAACACCATATATTTT
TRBJ1-4 | NA | TRBV30 | NA | 17 | CAWSVFGGIGTNEKLFF | TGTGCCTGGAGTGTTTTCGGGGGAATCGGGACTAATGAAAAACTGTTTTTT
TRBJ1-1 | NA | TRBV5-1 | NA | 17 | CASSLADTISLNTEAFF | TGCGCCAGCAGCTTGGCGGACACGATCTCACTCAACACTGAAGCTTTCTTT
TRBJ2-1 | TRBD2 | TRBV5-1 | NA | 17 | CASSLESSGRAYTEQFF | TGCGCCAGCAGCTTGGAGTCTAGCGGGAGGGCCTATACTGAGCAGTTCTTC
TRBJ2-1 | NA | TRBV7-8 | NA | 15 | CATMSRPGPYNEQFF | TGTGCCACCATGTCCCGTCCAGGGCCCTACAATGAGCAGTTCTTC
TRBJ1-2 | TRBD1 | TRBV29-1 | NA | 14 | CSVVLGQGIYGYTF | TGCAGCGTTGTCCTGGGACAGGGGATCTATGGCTACACCTTC
TRBJ2-4 | NA | TRBV4-1 | NA | 11 | CASSQDSFQYF | TGCGCCAGCAGCCAAGATTCTTTTCAGTACTTC
TRBJ1-2 | TRBD1 | TRBV5-1 | NA | 15 | CASSFTPGTGYGYTF | TGCGCCAGCAGCTTCACTCCCGGGACAGGCTATGGCTACACCTTC
TRBJ2-1 | NA | TRBV6-2/TRBV6-3 | NA | 15 | CASSYKGAGGYEQFF | TGTGCCAGCAGTTACAAGGGGGCGGGAGGTTATGAGCAGTTCTTC
TRBJ1-6 | NA | TRBV6-5 | few | 13 | CASSLPGDSPLHF | TGTGCCAGCAGCTTACCGGGGGATTCACCCCTCCACTTT
TRBJ1-5 | TRBD1 | TRBV18 | NA | 14 | CASSTGQGDQPQHF | TGTGCCAGCTCAACGGGACAGGGGGATCAGCCCCAGCATTTT
TRBJ2-3 | TRBD2 | TRBV7-8 | NA | 16 | CASSLMREGRGGSQYF | TGTGCCAGCAGCTTAATGAGGGAGGGCCGCGGGGGTTCGCAGTATTTT